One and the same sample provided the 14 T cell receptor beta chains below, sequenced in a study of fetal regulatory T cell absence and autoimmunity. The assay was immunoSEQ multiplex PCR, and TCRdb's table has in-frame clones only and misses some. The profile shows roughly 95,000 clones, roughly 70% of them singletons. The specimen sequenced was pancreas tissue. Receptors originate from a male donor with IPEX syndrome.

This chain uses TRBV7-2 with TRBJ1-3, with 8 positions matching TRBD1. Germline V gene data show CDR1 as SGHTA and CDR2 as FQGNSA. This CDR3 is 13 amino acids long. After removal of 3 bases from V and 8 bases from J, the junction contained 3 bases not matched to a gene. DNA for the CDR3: TGTGCCAGCAGCTTCGGGACAGGAGACACCATATATTTT. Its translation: CASSFGTGDTIYF.

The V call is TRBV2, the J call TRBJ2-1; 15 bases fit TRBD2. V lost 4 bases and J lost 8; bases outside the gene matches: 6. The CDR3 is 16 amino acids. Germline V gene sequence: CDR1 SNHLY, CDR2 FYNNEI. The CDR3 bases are TGTGCCAGCAGTGGAGGGACTAGCGGGGGGATGGATGAGCAGTTCTTC. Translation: CASSGGTSGGMDEQFF.

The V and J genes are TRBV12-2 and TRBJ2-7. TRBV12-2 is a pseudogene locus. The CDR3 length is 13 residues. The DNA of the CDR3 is TGTGCAAGTCGCTTAGCGGGGACGGCCGTCCGGTACTTC. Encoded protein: CASRLAGTAVRYF.

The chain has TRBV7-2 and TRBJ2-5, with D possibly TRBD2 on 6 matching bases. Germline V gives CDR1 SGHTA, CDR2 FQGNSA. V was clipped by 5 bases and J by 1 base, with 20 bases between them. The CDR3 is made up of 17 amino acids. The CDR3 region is CASSPSAEGLPQETQYF. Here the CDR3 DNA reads TGTGCCAGCAGCCCCTCAGCGGAGGGCCTCCCCCAAGAGACCCAGTACTTC.

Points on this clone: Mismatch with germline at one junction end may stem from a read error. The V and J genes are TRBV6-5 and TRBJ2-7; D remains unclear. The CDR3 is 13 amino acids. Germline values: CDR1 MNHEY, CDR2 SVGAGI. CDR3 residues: CASSYNWFGRPQF. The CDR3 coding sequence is TGTGCCAGCAGTTATAATTGGTTCGGGCGGCCCCAGTTC.

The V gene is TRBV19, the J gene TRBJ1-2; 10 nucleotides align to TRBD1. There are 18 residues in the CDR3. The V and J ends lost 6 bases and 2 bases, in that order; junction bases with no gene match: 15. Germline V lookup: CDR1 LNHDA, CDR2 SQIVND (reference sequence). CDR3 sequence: CASSLFARRTGGNYGYTF. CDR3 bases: TGTGCCAGTAGCCTATTTGCCCGGCGGACAGGGGGGAACTATGGCTACACCTTC.

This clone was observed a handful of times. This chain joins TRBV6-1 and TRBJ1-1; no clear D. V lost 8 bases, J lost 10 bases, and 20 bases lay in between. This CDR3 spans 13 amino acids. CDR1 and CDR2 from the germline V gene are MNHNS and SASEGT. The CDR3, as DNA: TGTGCCAGCGTTAGCGGGCTCCGGAGGGCAGCTTTCTTT. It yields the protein CASVSGLRRAAFF.

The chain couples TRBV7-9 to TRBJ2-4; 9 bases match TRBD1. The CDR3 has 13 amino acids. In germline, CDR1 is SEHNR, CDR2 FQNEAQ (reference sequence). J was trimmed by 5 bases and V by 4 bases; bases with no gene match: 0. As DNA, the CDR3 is TGTGCCAGCAGCTGGGACAGGGAAAACATTCAGTACTTC. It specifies CASSWDRENIQYF.

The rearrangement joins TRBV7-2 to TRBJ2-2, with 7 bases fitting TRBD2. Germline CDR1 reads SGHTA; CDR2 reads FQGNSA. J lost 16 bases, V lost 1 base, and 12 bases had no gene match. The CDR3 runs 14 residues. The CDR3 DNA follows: TGTGCCAGCAGCTTAGTAGGCCTAGCGGACCCCACGTTTTTT. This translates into CASSLVGLADPTFF.

In DNA, the CDR3 is TGTGCCAGCAGCTTAGGTGGACAGGGGGCGGAAGAGCAGTACTTC. Its translation: CASSLGGQGAEEQYF. The chain uses TRBV7-9 and TRBJ2-7; 11 bases fit TRBD1. The CDR3 consists of 15 residues. The V gene's germline CDR1 is SEHNR and CDR2 FQNEAQ (reference sequence). V lost 1 base, J lost 7 bases, and 6 bases stayed unmatched.

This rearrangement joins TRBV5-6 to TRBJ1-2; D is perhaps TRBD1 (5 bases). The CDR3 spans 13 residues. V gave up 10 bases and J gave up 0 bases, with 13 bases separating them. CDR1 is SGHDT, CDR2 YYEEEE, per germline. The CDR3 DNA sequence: TGTGCCTCTAAGGCAGGGCCTAACTATGGCTACACCTTC. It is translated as CASKAGPNYGYTF.

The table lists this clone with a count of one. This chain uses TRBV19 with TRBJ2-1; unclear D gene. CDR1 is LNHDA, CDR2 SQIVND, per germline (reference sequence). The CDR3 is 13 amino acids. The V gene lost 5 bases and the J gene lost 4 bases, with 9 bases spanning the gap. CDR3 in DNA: TGTGCCAGTAGTTCAGACAAATACAATGAGCAGTTCTTC. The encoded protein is CASSSDKYNEQFF.

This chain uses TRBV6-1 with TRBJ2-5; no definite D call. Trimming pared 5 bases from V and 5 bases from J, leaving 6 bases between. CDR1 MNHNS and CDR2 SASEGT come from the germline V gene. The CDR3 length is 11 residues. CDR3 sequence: CASSPWETQYF. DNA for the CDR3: TGTGCCAGCAGTCCTTGGGAGACCCAGTACTTC.

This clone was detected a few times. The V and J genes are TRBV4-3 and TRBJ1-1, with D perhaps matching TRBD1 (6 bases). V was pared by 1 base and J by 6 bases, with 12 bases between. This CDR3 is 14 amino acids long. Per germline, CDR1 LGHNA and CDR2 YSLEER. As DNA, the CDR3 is TGCGCCAGCAGCCAAGCAACAGGGAGCCCTGAAGCTTTCTTT. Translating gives CASSQATGSPEAFF.